The 27 T cell receptor beta chains reported below all come from one sample, sequenced in a study of human T cells and chemical hapten exposure. TCRdb used MiXCR to reprocess the RACE reads, holding one entry per CDR3 protein. The sample consists of some 91,000 distinct CDR3 sequences, 27% of them appearing once. Time point reported: patch test 3, about 24 weeks after DPC sensitization. The treatment was: therapeutic diphenylcyclopropenone sensitization with weekly scalp DPC. Sequenced material: whole blood, taken in connection with sensitization to the hapten diphenylcyclopropenone (DPC). The receptors were sampled from a man aged 40-55 years with alopecia areata. Some clones in this sample may be carry-over from other donors' samples.

The chain combines TRBV12-3 or TRBV12-4 with TRBJ2-5; tentatively, D is TRBD2 (6 bases). Trimming shortened V by 6 bases and J by 5 bases, and 13 bases separated the two germline ends. The CDR3 runs 13 residues. CDR3 nucleotide sequence: TGTGCCAGCAGGGAGGGTCTAGCGGAGACCCAGTACTTC. It codes for CASREGLAETQYF.

This clonotype was seen only a few times. This rearrangement joins TRBV9 to TRBJ2-7, with TRBD1 matching over 7 bases. The ends lost 4 bases at V and 7 bases at J; junction bases unmatched: 17. The CDR3 spans 16 residues. Germline CDR1 and CDR2: SGDLS and YYNGEE. CDR3 loop: CASSSSRNRGSGEQYF. The CDR3 DNA reads TGTGCCAGCAGCTCTTCCCGTAACAGGGGATCGGGGGAGCAGTACTTC.

This CDR3 is CSARDIAGIYEQYF. DNA for the CDR3: TGCAGTGCTAGAGATATAGCGGGGATATACGAGCAGTACTTC. This chain joins TRBV20-1 and TRBJ2-7; TRBD2 agrees at 8 bases. Germline CDR1 reads DFQATT; CDR2 reads SNEGSKA (reference sequence). The CDR3 totals 14 residues. The J segment lost 4 bases and the V segment lost 0 bases, leaving 5 bases of the junction unmatched.

The chain is built from TRBV5-6 and TRBJ2-3; TRBD1 matches 7 bases. Germline CDR1 is SGHDT and CDR2 is YYEEEE. CDR3 length: 15 residues. After removal of 0 bases from V and 3 bases from J, the junction contained 4 bases not matched to a gene. The CDR3 loop reads CASSLGQGMTDTQYF. The CDR3 coding sequence is TGTGCCAGCAGCTTGGGACAGGGTATGACAGATACGCAGTATTTT. The variable domain in full, with the rest retrieved from reference TRBV5-6 and TRBJ2-3, is DAGVTQSPTHLIKTRGQQVTLRCSPKSGHDTVSWYQQALGQGPQFIFQYYEEEERQRGNFPDRFSGHQFPNYSSELNVNALLLGDSALYLCASSLGQGMTDTQYFGPGTRLTVL.

The V and J genes are TRBV7-9 and TRBJ1-1, with a possible D match to TRBD1 (6 bases). This CDR3 region has 13 residues. The germline gives CDR1 SEHNR, CDR2 FQNEAQ (reference sequence). Trimming removed 2 bases from V and 6 bases from J, with 10 bases in between. The CDR3 reads CASSLLQGAEAFF. CDR3 DNA: TGTGCCAGCAGCTTATTACAGGGTGCTGAAGCTTTCTTT.

This clonotype has a count of ten or more. The V gene is TRBV5-1, the J gene TRBJ1-1; D not resolved. Germline V gene data show CDR1 as SGHRS and CDR2 as YFSETQ. Trimming took 0 bases from V and 0 from J, leaving 6 bases between them. This CDR3 has 14 residues. CDR3 DNA: TGCGCCAGCAGCTTGGAAACAGTGAACACTGAAGCTTTCTTT. Protein sequence: CASSLETVNTEAFF.

The rearrangement joins TRBV25-1 to TRBJ1-2; D is unclear. Germline loops: CDR1 MGHDK, CDR2 SYGVNS. This CDR3 has 10 residues. Trimming stripped 8 bases from V and 3 bases from J, with 4 bases between. The CDR3 loop reads CASQDYGYTF. For the CDR3, the DNA is TGTGCCAGCCAAGACTATGGCTACACCTTC.

The V gene is TRBV7-2, the J gene TRBJ2-6; 7 bases agree with TRBD1. From germline, CDR1 is SGHTA and CDR2 FQGNSA. V lost 7 bases, J lost 1 base, and 10 bases stayed unmatched. This CDR3 is built from 17 residues. The CDR3 sequence is CASNTWGQSSGANVLTF. DNA of the CDR3: TGTGCCAGCAACACCTGGGGACAGTCATCTGGGGCCAACGTCCTGACTTTC.

The chain combines TRBV12-3 or TRBV12-4 with TRBJ2-5; D unclear. Trimming took 5 bases from V and 5 from J, leaving 9 bases between them. The CDR3 spans 12 residues. This chain's CDR3 is CASSPRFETQYF. Here the CDR3 DNA reads TGTGCCAGCAGTCCCAGGTTCGAGACCCAGTACTTC.

A few counts support this clonotype. This rearrangement joins TRBV10-3 to TRBJ2-3; 13 bases fit TRBD2. The ends lost 3 bases at V and 6 bases at J; junction bases unmatched: 9. The length of the CDR3 is 17 residues. Germline assignment: CDR1 ENHRY and CDR2 SYGVKD. The CDR3 region has the DNA TGTGCCATCAGTGAAGTCAGGACTAGCGGGAGCGGCGATACGCAGTATTTT. This gives the protein CAISEVRTSGSGDTQYF.

The V gene is TRBV20-1, the J gene TRBJ1-5; weak D call: TRBD1 (5 bases). From germline, CDR1 is DFQATT and CDR2 SNEGSKA (reference sequence). Trimming left V 3 bases short and J 3 bases short, with 9 bases between. The CDR3 loop spans 13 amino acids. The CDR3 nucleotides are TGCAGTGCTAGTCAGGGAATCAATCAGCCCCAGCATTTT. It is translated as CSASQGINQPQHF.

This chain connects TRBV5-1 to TRBJ2-7, with 8 bases fitting TRBD2. The CDR3 runs 12 residues. The V gene end was trimmed by 4 bases and the J gene end by 4 bases; junction bases not matched to a gene: 1. CDR1 is SGHRS and CDR2 is YFSETQ in the germline V gene. The CDR3: CASSRGGYEQYF. The CDR3 nucleotides read TGCGCCAGCAGCCGGGGGGGGTACGAGCAGTACTTC.

The chain is built from TRBV20-1 and TRBJ2-7, with a possible D match to TRBD1 (6 bases). CDR1 is DFQATT, CDR2 SNEGSKA, per germline (reference sequence). The V gene lost 0 bases and the J gene lost 2 bases, with 11 bases spanning the gap. There are 14 residues in the CDR3. The CDR3 DNA sequence: TGCAGTGCTAGAGAGGGGGCGCTAGCCTACGAGCAGTACTTC. It translates to CSAREGALAYEQYF.

The rearrangement links TRBV20-1 to TRBJ1-5, with 11 bases aligning to TRBD1. Unmatched junction bases numbered 12, after V lost 7 bases and J lost 4 bases. CDR3 length equals 16 residues. Germline CDR1 reads DFQATT; CDR2 reads SNEGSKA (reference sequence). The DNA for the CDR3 is TGCAGTGTCTTACGTCGCTGGGACAGGGGGAATCAGCCCCAGCATTTT. Its translation: CSVLRRWDRGNQPQHF.

This clonotype has a handful of counts. This chain joins TRBV6-5 and TRBJ2-1; 13 bases map to TRBD2. This CDR3 spans 15 amino acids. The V gene's germline CDR1 is MNHEY and CDR2 SVGAGI. With V trimmed by 5 bases and J by 8 bases, 6 bases remained unmatched. CDR3: CASSRGTSGMDEQFF. CDR3 sequence (DNA): TGTGCCAGCAGTAGGGGGACTAGCGGGATGGATGAGCAGTTCTTC.

The chain couples TRBV24-1 to TRBJ2-2; D perhaps matches TRBD1 (6 bases). The V and J ends lost 5 bases and 1 base respectively, with 13 bases between them. The CDR3 spans 16 residues. Germline CDR1 is KGHDR and CDR2 is SFDVKD. CDR3 sequence (DNA): TGTGCCACCAGTGCCACCCTGGACAGGAACACCGGGGAGCTGTTTTTT. Protein: CATSATLDRNTGELFF.

The CDR3 DNA is TGTGCCATCAGTGAGTTGGGCGGGAACACTGAAGCTTTCTTT. Amino acids: CAISELGGNTEAFF. The V and J genes are TRBV10-3 and TRBJ1-1; D is undetermined. The CDR3 is 14 residues long. The germline V gene has CDR1 ENHRY and CDR2 SYGVKD. V was shortened by 1 base and J by 1 base, with 7 bases between the two germline ends.

This clonotype was counted a single time. This chain joins TRBV3-1 and TRBJ2-1, with 7 bases identical to TRBD1. The CDR3 consists of 21 residues. Germline V gene lookup returns CDR1 LGHDT and CDR2 YNNKEL (reference sequence). V gave up 0 bases and J gave up 4 bases; unmatched junction bases: 21. The CDR3 nucleotides read TGTGCCAGCAGCCAAGATCAGGTGCGGGCTGGATGGCAGGGGGTGTACAATGAGCAGTTCTTC. This sequence encodes CASSQDQVRAGWQGVYNEQFF.

This clonotype was picked up a small number of times. The chain employs TRBV5-1 and TRBJ2-5; no reliable D call. The V and J ends lost 3 bases and 5 bases respectively, with 11 bases between them. The V gene's germline CDR1 is SGHRS and CDR2 YFSETQ. The CDR3 sequence is 13 residues long. CDR3 DNA: TGCGCCAGCAGCTCCTCCCTCGCGGAGACCCAGTACTTC. It is translated as CASSSSLAETQYF.

The genes are TRBV6-5 and TRBJ2-2; 8 nucleotides agree with TRBD2. Trimming cost V 5 bases and J 6 bases; bases outside gene matches: 5. The CDR3 is 14 amino acids. Germline CDR1 reads MNHEY; CDR2 reads SVGAGI. The chain's CDR3 is CASSRSGSAGELFF. The CDR3, as DNA: TGTGCCAGCAGTCGAAGCGGGAGTGCCGGGGAGCTGTTTTTT.

In its sample, this clonotype was seen a few times. The chain joins TRBV3-1 to TRBJ2-1, with D perhaps TRBD1 or TRBD2 (6 bases each). With 4 bases removed from V and 5 bases from J, the gap between germline ends came to 12 bases. CDR3 size: 14 residues. CDR1 is LGHDT and CDR2 is YNNKEL in the germline V gene (reference sequence). CDR3 sequence reads: CASSLRGGNNEQFF. Written as DNA, the CDR3 is TGTGCCAGCAGCCTCAGGGGAGGTAACAATGAGCAGTTCTTC.

This chain links TRBV28 with TRBJ1-1; TRBD1 agrees at 8 bases. The CDR3 is made up of 14 amino acids. Germline assignment: CDR1 MDHEN and CDR2 SYDVKM. V trimming: 8 bases; J trimming: 3 bases; junction bases outside the gene matches: 8. The CDR3 nucleotides are TGTGCCAGCCCCGGCCGGACAGGGCACACTGAAGCTTTCTTT. It yields the protein CASPGRTGHTEAFF.

This clonotype was counted a few times. This chain connects TRBV28 to TRBJ1-5, with 7 nucleotides matching TRBD1. The V gene's germline CDR1 is MDHEN and CDR2 SYDVKM. CDR3 length: 14 residues. Germline trimming cut 8 bases from V and 5 bases from J; bases unmatched to any gene: 9. The CDR3 region is CASGRTGPYQPQHF. CDR3 DNA sequence: TGTGCCAGCGGAAGGACAGGACCCTATCAGCCCCAGCATTTT.

The J gene is TRBJ2-5, the V gene TRBV6-5; D might be TRBD1 (6 bases). This CDR3 contains 15 residues. The ends were cut back, 2 bases at V and 1 base at J, with 11 bases in the middle. Germline V gene data show CDR1 as MNHEY and CDR2 as SVGAGI. Here the CDR3 reads CASSYPGAAQETQYF. The DNA for the CDR3 is TGTGCCAGCAGTTACCCAGGGGCCGCCCAAGAGACCCAGTACTTC.

In this sample, this clonotype turned up a few times. The chain uses TRBV20-1 and TRBJ2-1, with 7 bases that match TRBD2. CDR1 DFQATT and CDR2 SNEGSKA come from the germline V gene (reference sequence). V lost 1 base, J lost 7 bases, and 19 bases stayed unmatched. The CDR3 length is 18 residues. CDR3 region: CSARATTDPSGRGNEQFF. CDR3 coding DNA: TGCAGTGCTAGAGCGACGACCGATCCTAGCGGCAGAGGGAATGAGCAGTTCTTC.

This clonotype was observed a few times. The chain is built from TRBV16 and TRBJ2-4, with D unresolved. The CDR3 extends over 12 amino acids. V was shortened by 1 base and J by 8 bases, with 6 bases between the two germline ends. Germline lookup yields CDR1 KGHSY and CDR2 FQNENV. The CDR3 sequence: CASSQCLDIQYF. CDR3 nucleotide sequence: TGTGCCAGCAGCCAATGTCTCGACATTCAGTACTTC.

This clonotype was recorded many times. The chain carries TRBV20-1 and TRBJ2-3; possible D gene TRBD1, 5 bases. The CDR3 is 15 amino acids. CDR1 and CDR2 from the germline V gene are DFQATT and SNEGSKA (reference sequence). Trimming stripped 3 bases from V and 3 bases from J, with 16 bases between. DNA for the CDR3: TGCAGTGCTAGGACAGCAAGGATATTTACAGATACGCAGTATTTT. Amino acids: CSARTARIFTDTQYF.